One sample yielded the 14 T cell receptor beta chains listed below, sequenced in a study of CD8 T cells in ankylosing spondylitis. These receptors' antigens are unknown. Whole-study findings and limits: Ankylosing spondylitis blood seemed to carry a telltale TCR beta motif made of eight highly homologous variants.

A single record per CDR3 protein comes from TCRdb applying MiXCR to the 5' RACE reads. This sample has under 950,000 distinct CDR3 sequences, with 15% to 20% found just once. Source material: blood, either unsorted or a sorted T cell fraction (not recorded which). These receptors all stem from a male donor with ankylosing spondylitis.

The chain employs TRBV21-1 and TRBJ2-7; no check of the table's D call, TRBD2, against the DNA was made. TRBV21-1 is a listed pseudogene. This CDR3 contains 15 residues. CDR3 sequence (DNA): TGTGCCAGCAGCGACGAGCGGGACACCACTTGCGAGCAGTACTTC. This sequence encodes CASSDERDTTCEQYF.

Points on this clonotype: Germline and junction disagree at one end, which may indicate a read error. The J gene is TRBJ1-2, the V gene TRBV4-3, with D tentatively TRBD1 (6 bases). The CDR3 sequence is 13 residues long. Germline-derived CDR1 and CDR2 are LGHNA and YSLEER. CDR3 coding DNA: TGCGCCAGCAGCCAATTCCCGGGGGCTCCCTTCTCCTTC. It translates to CASSQFPGAPFSF.

V usage is TRBV6-1 and J usage is TRBJ1-6; D is possibly TRBD1 (6 bases). The CDR3 sequence is 16 residues long. Germline V CDR1 and CDR2: MNHNS, SASEGT. V lost 6 bases and J 12 bases, leaving 24 bases between the germline ends. CDR3 amino acids: CASSRGPGTLQGPLHF. The CDR3 DNA follows: TGTGCCAGCAGCCGAGGGCCCGGGACACTTCAGGGACCCCTCCACTTT.

This clonotype was recorded a few times. The chain links TRBV21-1 to TRBJ2-7; the D segment call TRBD1 is taken from the table without a DNA check. TRBV21-1 is marked as a pseudogene. This CDR3 comprises 18 residues. The chain's CDR3 is CASSKTEPTGGGGYEQYF. The CDR3 DNA reads as TGTGCCAGCAGCAAAACCGAACCGACAGGGGGCGGTGGCTACGAGCAGTACTTC.

This clonotype was counted between two and nine times. This chain uses TRBV7-3 with TRBJ2-3; D not resolved. Looked up from germline, CDR1 is SGHTA and CDR2 is FQGTGA. There are 15 residues in the CDR3. CDR3 amino acids: CASREKSSSTDTQYF. As DNA, the CDR3 is TGTGCTAGTAGGGAAAAGTCTTCATCCACAGATACGCAGTATTTT.

The sample holds a few counts of this clonotype. The chain combines TRBV4-3 with TRBJ1-1; TRBD1 is a possible D gene (5 bases). Between the trimmed V and J ends, which lost 4 bases and 5 bases, there was a span of 17 bases. Germline lookup yields CDR1 LGHNA and CDR2 YSLEER. The CDR3 has 15 amino acids. The CDR3 loop is CASSRSRVSGTEAFF. Here the CDR3 DNA reads TGCGCCAGCAGCCGCAGCAGGGTGAGTGGGACTGAAGCTTTCTTT.

This clonotype was observed a few times. The rearrangement links TRBV12-3 or TRBV12-4 to TRBJ2-7, with D perhaps TRBD2 (6 bases). The CDR3 has 13 amino acids. Trimming cost V 5 bases and J 2 bases, with 10 bases left between them. CDR3 sequence: CASSGGSPYEQYF. The CDR3 DNA sequence: TGTGCCAGCAGTGGGGGGTCTCCCTACGAGCAGTACTTC.

This clonotype showed up many times. The chain carries TRBV15 and TRBJ2-1; 7 bases map to TRBD2. The CDR3 totals 15 residues. V dropped 1 base and J dropped 4; count of bases not matched to a gene: 4. Per the germline V gene, CDR1 is LNHNV and CDR2 is YYDKDF (reference sequence). The DNA of the CDR3 is TGTGCCACCAGCAGAGCCGCTAGCGGATACAATGAGCAGTTCTTC. This sequence encodes CATSRAASGYNEQFF. Full variable domain (missing parts from reference TRBV15 and TRBJ2-1): DAMVIQNPRYQVTQFGKPVTLSCSQTLNHNVMYWYQQKSSQAPKLLFHYYDKDFNNEADTPDNFQSRRPNTSFCFLDIRSPGLGDTAMYLCATSRAASGYNEQFFGPGTRLTVL.

The J gene is TRBJ1-4, the V gene TRBV20-1, with 9 bases lining up with TRBD1. The CDR3 totals 14 residues. Germline lookup yields CDR1 DFQATT and CDR2 SNEGSKA (reference sequence). V gave up 6 bases and J gave up 8 bases; unmatched junction bases: 10. CDR3 nucleotide sequence: TGCAGTGCCCTATGGACAGGGGCACGAGAAAAACTGTTTTTT. It specifies CSALWTGAREKLFF.

This clonotype was detected a few times. This chain links TRBV29-1 with TRBJ1-5; no clear D gene. V was trimmed by 4 bases and J by 2 bases, leaving 6 bases between them. The CDR3 is made up of 12 amino acids. Looked up from germline, CDR1 is SQVTM and CDR2 is ANQGSEA. Here the CDR3 reads CSVGRCNQPQHF. The CDR3 coding sequence is TGCAGCGTTGGCAGGTGCAATCAGCCCCAGCATTTT.

V and J are TRBV5-1 and TRBJ2-7; 7 bases map to TRBD1. The CDR3 spans 15 residues. The germline V gene encodes CDR1 SGHRS and CDR2 YFSETQ. V shed 4 bases and J 3 bases; nucleotides not matched to a gene: 10. CDR3 nucleotides: TGCGCCAGCAGCCCCGGACAGGCTATCGTCTACGAGCAGTACTTC. Its translation is CASSPGQAIVYEQYF.

This clonotype was seen a few times. The V call is TRBV4-1, the J call TRBJ1-1, with 7 bases matching TRBD1. CDR1 MGHRA and CDR2 YSYEKL come from the germline V gene. V gave up 4 bases and J gave up 2 bases; unmatched junction bases: 7. This CDR3 region has 15 residues. This CDR3 reads CASSPAGTDNTEAFF. The CDR3 nucleotides are TGCGCCAGCAGCCCTGCCGGGACAGATAACACTGAAGCTTTCTTT.

This clonotype was observed a few times. The rearrangement uses TRBV28 and TRBJ1-5; 7 bases fit TRBD1. The CDR3 length is 15 residues. V lost 1 base, J lost 7 bases, and 7 bases stayed unmatched. Germline V CDR1 and CDR2: MDHEN, SYDVKM. CDR3 loop: CASSLYDRAGQPQHF. For the CDR3, the DNA is TGTGCCAGCAGTTTATACGACAGGGCGGGGCAGCCCCAGCATTTT.

The chain carries TRBV11-2 and TRBJ2-6; D possibly corresponds to TRBD1 (6 bases). Germline lookup yields CDR1 SGHAT and CDR2 FQNNGV. The CDR3 runs to 15 residues. The V end lost 6 bases, the J end lost 2 bases, and 11 bases lay between the germline ends. In DNA form, the CDR3 reads TGTGCCAGCAGGGGGGCAGGGACTGGGGCCAACGTCCTGACTTTC. Translated, it gives CASRGAGTGANVLTF.